This T cell receptor (beta chain) appears in the sequencing data of a study of T-cell memory formation after mild COVID-19. About the research overall: Largely, TCR clusters stayed within a single donor.

Trimming shortened V by 5 bases and J by 2 bases, and 15 bases separated the two germline ends. CDR3 length: 15 residues. A few counts support this clonotype. Its antigen is unidentified. Study-level findings and limits: Later expanders leaned CD4+, whereas day 15 to 85 contracting clones were balanced CD4/CD8. For contracting clones, CD4+ ones sat mainly in CM and EM, CD8+ in EMRA.

TCR alpha and TCR beta cDNA libraries carrying sample barcodes and UMIs came from 5'RACE with constant-segment primers. MiXCR, applied by TCRdb to the 5' RACE reads, yields one record per CDR3 protein. The table records some 490,000 distinct CDR3 sequences, roughly 18% of them present only once. This sequence joins TRBV12-3 or TRBV12-4 and TRBJ1-1; the D gene is possibly TRBD1 (6 bases). The material sequenced was PBMCs or a T cell subset sorted from them (not recorded which). This TCR was recovered from an adult woman who had mild COVID-19 (a few samples of this study predate the infection). Cell type and time point are not known. The DNA for the CDR3 is TGTGCCAGCAGTCCGTCGGGACACCTCAACACTGAAGCTTTCTTT. Amino acids: CASSPSGHLNTEAFF.